These 15 T cell receptor beta chains originate from one sample sequenced in a study of T cell responses to AZD1222 COVID-19 vaccine. Profiling relied on immunoSEQ multiplex PCR, and the TCRdb table lists in-frame clones only, not all of them. The repertoire holds roughly 150,000 clones, with 88% as singletons. The sequenced sample was peripheral blood, obtained after recovery from COVID-19. Receptor source: an adult who had recovered from COVID-19.

The table lists this clone with a count of one. This chain uses TRBV6-6 with TRBJ2-3; TRBD1 might be the D (7 bases). This CDR3 has 16 amino acids. Germline V CDR1 and CDR2: MNHNY, SVGAGI (reference sequence). Trimming shortened V by 5 bases and J by 10 bases, and 25 bases separated the two germline ends. The chain's CDR3 is CASSQGPGQGGGAQYF. The DNA of the CDR3 is TGTGCCAGCAGTCAGGGGCCAGGGCAGGGGGGAGGTGCGCAGTATTTT.

The V gene is TRBV7-9, the J gene TRBJ1-1; D is perhaps TRBD1 (5 bases). CDR3 length equals 15 residues. Trimming took off 0 bases at V and 3 bases at J, with 11 bases between the two ends. CDR1 and CDR2 from the germline V gene are SEHNR and FQNEAQ (reference sequence). CDR3 sequence: CASSLAGREDTEAFF. The CDR3 DNA reads TGTGCCAGCAGCTTAGCTGGCAGGGAGGACACTGAAGCTTTCTTT.

The chain couples TRBV12-5 to TRBJ2-7, with 10 bases identical to TRBD1. V trimming: 7 bases; J trimming: 3 bases; junction bases outside the gene matches: 6. Germline CDR1 and CDR2: LGHNT and FRNRAP. The CDR3 has 14 amino acids. CDR3: CASARDRGLYEQYF. CDR3 in DNA: TGTGCTAGTGCCAGGGACAGGGGACTCTACGAGCAGTACTTC.

The genes are TRBV29-1 and TRBJ1-4, with D possibly matching TRBD1 (6 bases). Germline V gene data show CDR1 as SQVTM and CDR2 as ANQGSEA. CDR3 size: 13 residues. Trimming cost V 6 bases and J 7 bases, with 15 bases left between them. The CDR3: CSVRTVLGEKLFF. The CDR3 DNA follows: TGCAGCGTCCGGACAGTTCTCGGTGAAAAACTGTTTTTT.

The table lists this clone with a few counts. The J gene is TRBJ1-6, the V gene TRBV7-8; D is uncertain. With 5 bases removed from V and 8 bases from J, the gap between germline ends came to 10 bases. Germline-derived CDR1 and CDR2 are SGHVS and FQNEAQ. This CDR3 has 13 amino acids. The CDR3 is CASSRQVDSPLHF. The CDR3 DNA is TGTGCCAGCAGCCGCCAAGTGGATTCACCCCTCCACTTT.

This chain uses TRBV7-2 with TRBJ2-2, with D perhaps TRBD1 (6 bases). CDR1 is SGHTA and CDR2 is FQGNSA in the germline V gene. CDR3 length: 15 amino acids. The V end lost 3 bases, the J end lost 3 bases, and 11 bases lay between the germline ends. The CDR3 protein is CASSFRQGYTGELFF. DNA of the CDR3: TGTGCCAGCAGCTTTAGGCAGGGGTACACCGGGGAGCTGTTTTTT. The full variable domain, with the rest looked up from reference TRBV7-2 and TRBJ2-2, is GAGVSQSPSNKVTEKGKDVELRCDPISGHTALYWYRQSLGQGLEFLIYFQGNSAPDKSGLPSDRFSAERTGGSVSTLTIQRTQQEDSAVYLCASSFRQGYTGELFFGEGSRLTVL.

This chain links TRBV2 with TRBJ2-7; the match to TRBD2 covers 8 bases. CDR1 is SNHLY and CDR2 is FYNNEI in the germline V gene. Trimming removed 6 bases from V and 1 base from J; junction bases left unmatched: 14. This CDR3 contains 17 residues. This chain's CDR3 is CASRARMVAGLSYEQYF. CDR3 nucleotide sequence: TGTGCCAGCAGAGCCCGTATGGTAGCGGGGCTTTCCTACGAGCAGTACTTC.

The chain recombines TRBV9 with TRBJ2-5; 8 bases fit TRBD1. The CDR3 loop spans 15 amino acids. Trimming cost V 0 bases and J 5 bases; bases outside gene matches: 6. Germline CDR1 SGDLS, CDR2 YYNGEE. The CDR3 here is CASSVGIRGRETQYF. The CDR3 bases are TGTGCCAGCAGCGTAGGAATCAGGGGGCGGGAGACCCAGTACTTC.

In this sample, this clone turned up a few times. The chain employs TRBV18 and TRBJ1-2; TRBD1 might be the D (5 bases). Germline values: CDR1 KGHSH, CDR2 LQKENI. This CDR3 comprises 15 residues. V lost 3 bases and J lost 2, with 13 bases in between. The CDR3 loop reads CASSPTPGSNYGYTF. In nucleotides, the CDR3 is TGTGCCAGCTCACCCACCCCAGGGTCGAACTATGGCTACACCTTC.

The rearrangement uses TRBV19 and TRBJ2-2; possibly TRBD2 for D (6 bases). Trimming took off 1 base at V and 5 bases at J, with 11 bases between the two ends. Germline V gene sequence: CDR1 LNHDA, CDR2 SQIVND (reference sequence). The CDR3 runs 15 residues. The CDR3 bases are TGTGCCAGTAGTATAGTAGGGCTAGCGACCGGGGAGCTGTTTTTT. Protein sequence: CASSIVGLATGELFF.

The chain joins TRBV5-1 to TRBJ2-2; 9 bases match TRBD1. Germline V gives CDR1 SGHRS, CDR2 YFSETQ. Trimming cost V 5 bases and J 2 bases; bases outside gene matches: 7. The CDR3 runs 16 residues. CDR3 nucleotide sequence: TGCGCCAGCAGACCTCCGGGACAGGGCAACACCGGGGAGCTGTTTTTT. Its translation: CASRPPGQGNTGELFF.

The gene calls are TRBV3-1 (or the pseudogene TRBV3-2) and TRBJ2-1, with D perhaps matching TRBD1 (5 bases). The CDR3 sequence is 17 residues long. CDR1 LGHDT and CDR2 YNNKEL come from the germline V gene (reference sequence). V lost 4 bases to trimming and J lost 4 bases, with 20 bases between them. The CDR3 protein is CASSRAEGAGAYNEQFF. In nucleotides, the CDR3 is TGTGCCAGCAGCCGCGCCGAAGGGGCCGGTGCGTACAATGAGCAGTTCTTC.

This sequence joins TRBV27 and TRBJ1-2, with 9 bases lining up with TRBD1. CDR1 is MNHEY and CDR2 is SMNVEV in the germline V gene (reference sequence). V trimming: 6 bases; J trimming: 1 base; junction bases outside the gene matches: 18. The CDR3 covers 19 residues. CDR3 DNA sequence: TGTGCCAGCAGAAGGTTTGGCCATGATTCGACAGGGGGTAACTATGGCTACACCTTC. Protein: CASRRFGHDSTGGNYGYTF.

The sample holds a few counts of this clone. This rearrangement joins TRBV19 to TRBJ1-2; perhaps TRBD1 as D (5 bases). Germline CDR1 LNHDA, CDR2 SQIVND (reference sequence). Between the trimmed V and J ends, which lost 7 bases and 5 bases, there was a span of 17 bases. This CDR3 region has 14 residues. The CDR3 protein is CASIGPGTPYGYTF. CDR3 in DNA: TGTGCCAGTATTGGCCCTGGGACCCCTTATGGCTACACCTTC. Complete variable domain (other parts from reference TRBV19 and TRBJ1-2): DGGITQSPKYLFRKEGQNVTLSCEQNLNHDAMYWYRQDPGQGLRLIYYSQIVNDFQKGDIAEGYSVSREKKESFPLTVTSAQKNPTAFYLCASIGPGTPYGYTFGSGTRLTVV.

The chain recombines TRBV30 with TRBJ2-2, with 12 bases that match TRBD1. CDR3 length: 16 amino acids. V lost 5 bases and J lost 7; bases outside the gene matches: 11. The germline gives CDR1 GTSNPN, CDR2 SVGIG (reference sequence). As DNA, the CDR3 is TGTGCCTGGGCGGTTCCGGGACAGGGGGCGGACGGGGAGCTGTTTTTT. It is translated as CAWAVPGQGADGELFF.